These 5 T cell receptor beta chains share one sample of origin, sequenced in a study of beta chain features in type 1 diabetes. Study outcomes and limitations: Significant though moderate, a shortening of TCRB CDR3s appeared in all four CD4+ subsets of Type 1 diabetes patients.

For these TCRs, the target antigens are not known. Since all of the isolated RNA was reverse transcribed, expressed TCRB transcripts were what got sequenced. Clones were sequenced by immunoSEQ multiplex PCR, and TCRdb holds only the in-frame ones, with some missing. The sample comprises 500,000 to 800,000 clones, 9.5% to 15% of which are singletons, and around 0.12% rests with the top ten. Sequencing used naive CD4+ T cells from blood. These TCRs come from a man in his thirties or forties with type 1 diabetes.

This clone was counted a few times. The rearrangement joins TRBV25-1 to TRBJ2-7; the D is unclear. CDR3 length: 12 residues. The ends were cut back, 4 bases at V and 5 bases at J, with 9 bases in the middle. Germline V gene lookup returns CDR1 MGHDK and CDR2 SYGVNS. The CDR3: CASSVYMDEQYF. CDR3 nucleotides: TGTGCCAGCAGTGTGTATATGGACGAGCAGTACTTC.

The genes are TRBV7-8 and TRBJ2-7; 7 nucleotides agree with TRBD1. The CDR3 totals 18 residues. CDR1 is SGHVS, CDR2 FQNEAQ, per germline. V shed 1 base and J 0 bases; nucleotides not matched to a gene: 12. The CDR3 DNA reads as TGTGCCAGCAGCTTAGATACCCACAGGGGCCCAAGCTCCTACGAGCAGTACTTC. Protein product: CASSLDTHRGPSSYEQYF.

This clone was detected a few times. The chain combines TRBV10-3 with TRBJ1-6, with TRBD1 identical over 8 bases. The CDR3 loop spans 18 amino acids. CDR1 ENHRY and CDR2 SYGVKD come from the germline V gene. Trimming removed 0 bases from V and 8 bases from J; junction bases left unmatched: 12. As DNA, the CDR3 is TGTGCCATCAGTGAGTCTAGGACAGGGCGGCCCTTGGATTCACCCCTCCACTTT. Translation gives CAISESRTGRPLDSPLHF.

The chain links TRBV27 to TRBJ1-5; D gene uncertain. The germline gives CDR1 MNHEY, CDR2 SMNVEV (reference sequence). The CDR3 consists of 17 residues. Trimming took off 1 base at V and 0 bases at J, with 13 bases between the two ends. The CDR3 bases are TGTGCCAGCAGTTTATTCTCCGGCAGACTTAGCAATCAGCCCCAGCATTTT. Amino acids: CASSLFSGRLSNQPQHF.

This clone was detected a few times. The chain combines TRBV5-1 with TRBJ2-3; TRBD1 agrees at 7 bases. The germline CDR1 and CDR2 sequences are SGHRS and YFSETQ. This CDR3 has 15 residues. The V segment lost 2 bases and the J segment 2 bases; nucleotides outside the gene matches: 5. CDR3 sequence: CASSLLTGTTDTQYF. DNA of the CDR3: TGCGCCAGCAGCTTACTGACAGGGACCACAGATACGCAGTATTTT.